The TCR beta chain under discussion was sequenced for a study of blood T cells in healthy people across ages. Regarding this clonotype: The antigen remains unidentified.

Study-level points and caveats: Across the age range, TCR beta diversity per million T cells fell in a roughly linear way.

V gave up 0 bases and J gave up 7 bases, with 9 bases separating them. The V gene's germline CDR1 is MRHNA and CDR2 SNTAGT. The CDR3 totals 13 residues. Then a second PCR, running roughly 7 to 11 cycles, was carried out with a sample-barcoded 5' primer and a J-beta primer mix. TCRdb fed the 5' RACE reads into MiXCR, producing one record per CDR3 protein. The sample yields hundreds of thousands of distinct CDR3 sequences, around 31% seen once. The TCR originated in an elderly woman in good health. V usage is TRBV6-4 and J usage is TRBJ1-1; D unclear. Source material: blood. As DNA, the CDR3 is TGTGCCAGCAGTGACTCATATGGCAGTGAAGCTTTCTTT. Amino acid sequence: CASSDSYGSEAFF.